These 10 T cell receptor beta chains share one sample of origin, sequenced in a study of blood T cells in healthy people across ages. With a J-beta primer mix and a sample-barcoded 5' primer, a second PCR ran about 6 to 11 cycles. TCRdb reprocessed the 5' RACE reads via MiXCR and lists one record per CDR3 protein. Of some 690,000 distinct CDR3 sequences listed, 22% are singletons. The sample consisted of blood. Receptors originate from a man aged 65 to 79 in good health.

The rearrangement uses TRBV5-4 and TRBJ2-1; tentative D call: TRBD2 (7 bases). V gave up 7 bases and J gave up 2 bases, with 10 bases separating them. Germline values: CDR1 SGHNT, CDR2 YYREEE (reference sequence). This CDR3 contains 13 residues. Here the CDR3 DNA reads TGTGCCAGCGGGGGGGCTGCCTACAATGAGCAGTTCTTC. Its protein product is CASGGAAYNEQFF.

V gene TRBV12-3 or TRBV12-4 combines with J gene TRBJ2-3; 10 nucleotides match TRBD2. The CDR3 contains 12 residues. CDR3 sequence (DNA): TGTAGCGGGGGGGGCAGAGCAGATACGCAGTATTTT. This codes for CSGGGRADTQYF.

J is TRBJ2-5 and V is TRBV5-8; D unresolved. The closer fit of TRBJ2-1 to the DNA end suggests the J call may be wrong. The CDR3 covers 12 residues. Germline V CDR1 and CDR2: SGHTS, YDEGEE. The CDR3 here is CASSFDSYEQFF. The CDR3 DNA follows: TGTGCCAGCAGCTTTGATAGCTATGAGCAGTTCTTC.

This clonotype was picked up a small number of times. V usage is TRBV5-1 and J usage is TRBJ2-5, with 11 bases that match TRBD1. Trimming at V came to 4 bases and at J to 5 bases, leaving 7 bases not matched to a gene. The CDR3 length is 15 residues. The germline V gene has CDR1 SGHRS and CDR2 YFSETQ. The CDR3 sequence is CASSKGQGAFETQYF. The CDR3 nucleotides are TGCGCCAGCAGCAAAGGACAGGGGGCGTTTGAGACCCAGTACTTC.

This clonotype appeared a few times. V gene TRBV7-9 combines with J gene TRBJ1-5; tentative D call: TRBD1 (5 bases). The CDR3 length is 15 residues. V was trimmed by 1 base and J by 8 bases, leaving 15 bases between them. The germline CDR1 and CDR2 sequences are SEHNR and FQNEAQ (reference sequence). The chain's CDR3 is CASSLDRTPWEPQHF. Here the CDR3 DNA reads TGTGCCAGCAGCTTAGACAGGACCCCATGGGAGCCCCAGCATTTT. The whole variable domain, remainder taken from reference TRBV7-9 and TRBJ1-5, is DTGVSQNPRHKITKRGQNVTFRCDPISEHNRLYWYRQTLGQGPEFLTYFQNEAQLEKSRLLSDRFSAERPKGSFSTLEIQRTEQGDSAMYLCASSLDRTPWEPQHFGDGTRLSIL.

This clonotype was detected only a few times. The chain combines TRBV7-8 with TRBJ2-7; no firm D call. The germline CDR1 and CDR2 sequences are SGHVS and FQNEAQ. This CDR3 comprises 13 residues. The V end lost 3 bases, the J end lost 7 bases, and 13 bases lay between the germline ends. This CDR3 reads CASSLESVLEQYF. The CDR3 DNA reads as TGTGCCAGCAGCTTGGAAAGCGTCCTGGAGCAGTACTTC.

This clonotype was found a few times. The chain combines TRBV14 with TRBJ2-3; no reliable D call. V was clipped by 4 bases and J by 3 bases, with 11 bases between them. The germline V gene has CDR1 SGHDN and CDR2 FVKESK. This CDR3 spans 14 amino acids. The CDR3 is CASSRARPTDTQYF. CDR3 coding DNA: TGTGCCAGCAGCCGAGCTAGACCAACAGATACGCAGTATTTT. Supplemented by reference TRBV14 and TRBJ2-3, the full variable domain reads EAGVTQFPSHSVIEKGQTVTLRCDPISGHDNLYWYRRVMGKEIKFLLHFVKESKQDESGMPNNRFLAERTGGTYSTLKVQPAELEDSGVYFCASSRARPTDTQYFGPGTRLTVL.

This clonotype was counted at least ten times. The chain uses TRBV2 and TRBJ2-1; a possible D gene is TRBD2 (6 bases). V lost 2 bases and J lost 12, with 14 bases in between. CDR3 size: 13 residues. Germline CDR1 reads SNHLY; CDR2 reads FYNNEI. CDR3 coding DNA: TGTGCCAGCAGTGAATCTCTAGCGAAATGGCAGTTCTTC. Translated: CASSESLAKWQFF.

This clonotype was seen more than once but under ten times. The chain has TRBV12-3 or TRBV12-4 and TRBJ1-5; 7 nucleotides line up with TRBD1. V gave up 6 bases and J gave up 2 bases; unmatched junction bases: 7. CDR3 length equals 15 residues. The CDR3 sequence: CASSTGAWGNQPQHF. DNA for the CDR3: TGTGCCAGCAGCACAGGGGCCTGGGGCAATCAGCCCCAGCATTTT.

This clonotype was detected a few times. At one boundary the junction diverges from the germline segment, which might be a read error. This chain uses TRBV5-1 with TRBJ2-6, with D maybe TRBD1 (5 bases). CDR3 length: 15 residues. Germline lookup yields CDR1 SGHRS and CDR2 YFSETQ. The chain's CDR3 is CASSPTASGADVLTF. The CDR3 nucleotides read TGCGCCAGCAGCCCAACAGCATCTGGGGCCGACGTCCTGACTTTC.